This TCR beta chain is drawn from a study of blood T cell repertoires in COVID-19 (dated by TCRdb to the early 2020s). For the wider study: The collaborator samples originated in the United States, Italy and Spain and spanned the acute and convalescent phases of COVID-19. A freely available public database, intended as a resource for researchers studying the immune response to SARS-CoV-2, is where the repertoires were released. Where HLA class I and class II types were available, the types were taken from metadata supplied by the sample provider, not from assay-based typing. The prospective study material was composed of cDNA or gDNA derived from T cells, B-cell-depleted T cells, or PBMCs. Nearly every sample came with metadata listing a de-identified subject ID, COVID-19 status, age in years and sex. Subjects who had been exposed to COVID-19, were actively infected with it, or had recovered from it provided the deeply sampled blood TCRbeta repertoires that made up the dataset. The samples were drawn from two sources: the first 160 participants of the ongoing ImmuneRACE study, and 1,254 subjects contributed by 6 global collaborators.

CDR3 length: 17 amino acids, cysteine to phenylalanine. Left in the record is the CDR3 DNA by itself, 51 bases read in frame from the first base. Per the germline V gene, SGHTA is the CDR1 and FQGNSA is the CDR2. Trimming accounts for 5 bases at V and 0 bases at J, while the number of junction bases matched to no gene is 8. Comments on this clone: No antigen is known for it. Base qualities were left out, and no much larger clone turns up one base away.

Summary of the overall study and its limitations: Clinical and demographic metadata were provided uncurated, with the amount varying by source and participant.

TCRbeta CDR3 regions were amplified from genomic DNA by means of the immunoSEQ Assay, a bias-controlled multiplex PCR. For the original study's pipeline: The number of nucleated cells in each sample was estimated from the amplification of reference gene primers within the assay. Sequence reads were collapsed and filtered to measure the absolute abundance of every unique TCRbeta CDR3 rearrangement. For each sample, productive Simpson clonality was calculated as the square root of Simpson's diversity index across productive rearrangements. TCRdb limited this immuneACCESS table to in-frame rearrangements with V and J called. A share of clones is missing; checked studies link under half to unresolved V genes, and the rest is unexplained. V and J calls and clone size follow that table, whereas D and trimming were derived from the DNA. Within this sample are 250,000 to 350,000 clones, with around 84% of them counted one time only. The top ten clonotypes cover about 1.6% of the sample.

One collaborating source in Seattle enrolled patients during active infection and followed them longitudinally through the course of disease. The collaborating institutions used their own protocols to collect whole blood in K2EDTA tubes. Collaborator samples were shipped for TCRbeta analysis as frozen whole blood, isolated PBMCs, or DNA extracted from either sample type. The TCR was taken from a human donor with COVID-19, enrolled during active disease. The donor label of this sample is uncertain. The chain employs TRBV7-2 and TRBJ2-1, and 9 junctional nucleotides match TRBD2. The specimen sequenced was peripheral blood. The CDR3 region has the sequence CASSPQRLAVSYNEQFF. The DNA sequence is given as TGTGCCAGCAGCCCCCAACGACTAGCGGTCTCCTACAATGAGCAGTTCTTC.